The 22 T cell receptor beta chains given below trace back to one sample, sequenced in a study of post-analysis software for immune sequencing data. General study findings and limits: The study found TRBV5-6, TRBV5-1 and TRBV20-1 among a few TRBV segments more frequent in patients than controls.

These receptors have no identified antigens. Built from TCR beta cDNA, the libraries had unique molecular identifiers in them. Each CDR3 protein is one row after TCRdb ran MiXCR on the PCR reads. The sample contains 740,000 or so distinct CDR3 sequences, about 50% of which appear only once. Sequenced sample: blood. These receptors all come from a girl aged 5 to 17 with multiple sclerosis.

This chain connects TRBV27 to TRBJ2-7; 7 bases agree with TRBD1. The CDR3 totals 15 residues. Germline trimming cut 2 bases from V and 4 bases from J; bases unmatched to any gene: 8. Germline lookup yields CDR1 MNHEY and CDR2 SMNVEV (reference sequence). CDR3 sequence reads: CASSLGAGGWYEQYF. The CDR3 nucleotides read TGTGCCAGCAGTTTAGGGGCAGGGGGTTGGTACGAGCAGTACTTC.

The sample holds a few counts of this clonotype. V and J are TRBV20-1 and TRBJ1-2; the D is unclear. The CDR3 is 15 residues long. The V gene's germline CDR1 is DFQATT and CDR2 SNEGSKA (reference sequence). Trimming cost V 0 bases and J 5 bases, with 16 bases left between them. DNA of the CDR3: TGCAGTGCTAGAGATCGAGGGCTAGTAGAGTATGGCTACACCTTC. It translates to CSARDRGLVEYGYTF.

This clonotype occurred once. The V gene is TRBV7-2, the J gene TRBJ2-4; TRBD1 is a possible D gene (6 bases). Trimming pared 1 base from V and 13 bases from J, leaving 29 bases between. CDR1 is SGHTA, CDR2 FQGNSA, per germline. The CDR3 is 18 amino acids. The CDR3 region has the DNA TGTGCCAGCAGCTTAGTACCAAAGGCAGGGGATAACCAAGAGATCCAGTACTTC. This translates into CASSLVPKAGDNQEIQYF.

V usage is TRBV3-1 and J usage is TRBJ1-2; D is unresolved. CDR1 LGHDT and CDR2 YNNKEL come from the germline V gene (reference sequence). Trimming shortened V by 3 bases and J by 2 bases, and 13 bases separated the two germline ends. This CDR3 is 15 amino acids long. The CDR3 reads CASSQDPSPNYGYTF. The DNA for the CDR3 is TGTGCCAGCAGCCAGGACCCCTCCCCCAACTATGGCTACACCTTC.

V usage is TRBV21-1 and J usage is TRBJ2-5; the table gives TRBD2 as D, unverified against the DNA. TRBV21-1 is tagged as a pseudogene. This CDR3 spans 19 amino acids. This CDR3 is CASSKGSGTSGSYQETQYF. CDR3 bases: TGTGCCAGCAGCAAAGGGTCCGGGACTAGCGGATCGTACCAAGAGACCCAGTACTTC.

This rearrangement joins TRBV6-6 to TRBJ2-4; 8 nucleotides align to TRBD2. Trimming removed 8 bases from V and 3 bases from J; junction bases left unmatched: 6. The CDR3 spans 14 residues. The germline CDR1 and CDR2 sequences are MNHNY and SVGAGI (reference sequence). The CDR3, as DNA: TGTGCCAGCCGGGGGGGCTCGGACAAAAACATTCAGTACTTC. This sequence encodes CASRGGSDKNIQYF.

As concerns this clonotype: A read error may produce the germline difference seen at one junction end. The rearrangement joins TRBV6-2 or TRBV6-3 to TRBJ1-1, with 7 bases matching TRBD1. The CDR3 spans 16 residues. Per germline, CDR1 MNHEY and CDR2 SVGEGT. The CDR3 spells CASRYALGQRNTEAFF. Here the CDR3 DNA reads TGTGCCAGCCGTTACGCCCTGGGACAGCGCAACACTGAAGCTTTCTTT.

The rearrangement uses TRBV12-3 or TRBV12-4 and TRBJ2-6; D is unclear. There are 16 residues in the CDR3. The germline V and J ends were trimmed by 2 bases and 0 bases, with 8 bases remaining between them. DNA of the CDR3: TGTGCCAGCAGTTTACCACGTGGCTCTGGGGCCAACGTCCTGACTTTC. Protein: CASSLPRGSGANVLTF.

A few counts support this clonotype. The rearrangement uses TRBV5-1 and TRBJ2-4; tentative D call: TRBD2 (6 bases). The J call is doubtful: the DNA matches TRBJ2-7 better. This CDR3 region has 15 residues. Germline V lookup: CDR1 SGHRS, CDR2 YFSETQ. The CDR3 region has the DNA TGCGCCAGCAGCTGGACTACCGGGACGGGGGACGAGCAGTACTTC. Its protein is CASSWTTGTGDEQYF.

The chain carries TRBV5-1 and TRBJ2-5; D is unresolved. This CDR3 region has 13 residues. Trimming removed 1 base at V and 4 bases at J, with 8 bases between. Germline CDR1 and CDR2: SGHRS and YFSETQ. The CDR3: CASSLQSSETQYF. DNA of the CDR3: TGCGCCAGCAGCTTGCAGAGTTCAGAGACCCAGTACTTC.

This sequence joins TRBV13 and TRBJ1-2; the D is unclear. The CDR3 spans 15 residues. Germline loops: CDR1 PRHDT, CDR2 FYEKMQ (reference sequence). V lost 0 bases and J 3 bases, leaving 11 bases between the germline ends. Here the CDR3 reads CASSLGPSPDYGYTF. The CDR3 DNA sequence: TGTGCCAGCAGCTTAGGCCCCAGTCCCGACTATGGCTACACCTTC. Based on the CDR3 plus reference TRBV13 and TRBJ1-2, the full variable domain is AAGVIQSPRHLIKEKRETATLKCYPIPRHDTVYWYQQGPGQDPQFLISFYEKMQSDKGSIPDRFSAQQFSDYHSELNMSSLELGDSALYFCASSLGPSPDYGYTFGSGTRLTVV.

A single count supports this clonotype. This rearrangement joins TRBV16 to TRBJ2-5; weak D call: TRBD2 (5 bases). Gene TRBJ2-4 matches the end of the DNA better, so the J call may be wrong. The CDR3 is 16 residues long. Germline-derived CDR1 and CDR2 are KGHSY and FQNENV. CDR3 loop: CASSQRVGLDANIQYF. The CDR3 nucleotides read TGTGCCAGCAGCCAACGGGTAGGACTCGACGCGAACATTCAGTACTTC.

The V call is TRBV7-3, the J call TRBJ2-2, with no clear D. The V gene lost 6 bases and the J gene lost 4 bases, with 9 bases spanning the gap. The CDR3 has 13 residues. Germline assignment: CDR1 SGHTA and CDR2 FQGTGA. The CDR3 DNA reads TGTGCCAGCAGGGTCCTGGCCACCGGGGAGCTGTTTTTT. Translated, it gives CASRVLATGELFF.

The rearrangement links TRBV13 to TRBJ2-4; TRBD1 matches 9 bases. The J call is in doubt because the DNA end fits TRBJ2-7 better. Germline assignment: CDR1 PRHDT and CDR2 FYEKMQ (reference sequence). The CDR3 consists of 15 residues. The DNA for the CDR3 is TGTGCCAGCAGCCGCCCGGACAGGGGAACCTACGAGCAGTACTTC. Its translation is CASSRPDRGTYEQYF.

This clonotype was found a few times. The chain links TRBV5-6 to TRBJ2-3; possible D gene TRBD2, 5 bases. V gave up 0 bases and J gave up 8 bases, with 13 bases separating them. Germline CDR1 and CDR2: SGHDT and YYEEEE. The CDR3 is 14 amino acids. CDR3 bases: TGTGCCAGCAGCTTGGGGTCTATTGGAGGTACGCAGTATTTT. Residues: CASSLGSIGGTQYF.

The chain is built from TRBV15 and TRBJ2-1; 8 bases are a match to TRBD2. Trimming took 4 bases from V and 3 from J; bases not matched to a gene: 5. The CDR3 covers 15 residues. CDR1 LNHNV and CDR2 YYDKDF come from the germline V gene (reference sequence). CDR3 sequence: CATSTSGGNYNEQFF. The CDR3, as DNA: TGTGCCACCAGCACCAGCGGGGGTAACTACAATGAGCAGTTCTTC.

This clonotype was counted only a few times. The chain links TRBV27 to TRBJ2-3; no firm D call. Trimming removed 0 bases at V and 2 bases at J, with 6 bases between. Germline V gene data show CDR1 as MNHEY and CDR2 as SMNVEV (reference sequence). This CDR3 is 14 amino acids long. The CDR3 reads CASSLSWDTDTQYF. The CDR3 DNA is TGTGCCAGCAGTTTATCGTGGGACACAGATACGCAGTATTTT.

This rearrangement joins TRBV7-2 to TRBJ2-7; maybe TRBD1 (6 bases). V was trimmed by 5 bases and J by 1 base, leaving 15 bases between them. Germline CDR1 reads SGHTA; CDR2 reads FQGNSA. The CDR3 has 15 residues. In nucleotides, the CDR3 is TGTGCCAGCAGCCCAAGGCGGACAGCTTCCTACGAGCAGTACTTC. This codes for CASSPRRTASYEQYF.

The genes are TRBV7-9 and TRBJ1-1; the match to TRBD1 covers 8 bases. After removal of 6 bases from V and 2 bases from J, the junction contained 11 bases not matched to a gene. Germline V lookup: CDR1 SEHNR, CDR2 FQNEAQ (reference sequence). This CDR3 is 16 amino acids long. The CDR3 protein is CASSLFGQGANTEAFF. The DNA for the CDR3 is TGTGCCAGCAGTTTGTTCGGCCAGGGGGCCAACACTGAAGCTTTCTTT.

The genes are TRBV28 and TRBJ2-3, with a weak D call TRBD1 (6 bases). Trimming left V 4 bases short and J 1 base short, with 18 bases between. Germline V lookup: CDR1 MDHEN, CDR2 SYDVKM. The CDR3 is 17 amino acids. As DNA, the CDR3 is TGTGCCAGCAGTTCAACCGCAGGGGTTGAGGGCACAGATACGCAGTATTTT. Encoded protein: CASSSTAGVEGTDTQYF.

V and J are TRBV27 and TRBJ1-2; D is ambiguous. The CDR3 sequence is 15 residues long. Germline V lookup: CDR1 MNHEY, CDR2 SMNVEV (reference sequence). Trimming stripped 5 bases from V and 1 base from J, with 14 bases between. The CDR3 protein is CASSRSGPVNYGYTF. The CDR3 nucleotides read TGTGCCAGCAGTCGGTCCGGACCCGTTAACTATGGCTACACCTTC.

This chain joins TRBV7-2 and TRBJ1-5; the match to TRBD1 covers 7 bases. The junction had 6 bases not matched to a gene; V was cut back by 3 bases and J by 7 bases. Germline loops: CDR1 SGHTA, CDR2 FQGNSA. The CDR3 length is 14 residues. This chain's CDR3 is CASSFGQGEQPQHF. The CDR3 region has the DNA TGTGCCAGCAGCTTTGGGCAGGGGGAGCAGCCCCAGCATTTT.